This TCR beta chain originates from a study of cytomegalovirus exposure and HLA in healthy donors. The overall study: According to later analysis, the same platform produced the roughly 130 validation and about 630 first-cohort repertoires. Study-wide points: TCR sequences were mostly rare, though some public TCRs occurred in many donors.

To note about this clone: Its antigen is not identified.

Clones were sequenced by immunoSEQ multiplex PCR, and TCRdb holds only the in-frame ones, with some missing. This table holds more than 200,000 clones, about 92% found once. Trimming stripped 0 bases from V and 14 bases from J, with 10 bases between. The CDR3 loop spans 10 amino acids. The germline CDR1 and CDR2 sequences are DFQATT and SNEGSKA (reference sequence). V gene TRBV20-1 combines with J gene TRBJ1-1; D unclear. The receptor comes from a woman aged 25 to 39 in good health and CMV-seronegative. Sample: PBMCs. The CDR3 coding sequence is TGCAGTGCTAGAGAGGTCTCAGACTTCTTT. Its protein is CSAREVSDFF.